The source of this TCR beta chain is a study of shared clonotypes between healthy human individuals. Overall study: Donor ages ranged 18 to 49 years: two women, a few men.

Broader study findings: Larger estimated richness was generally recorded for naive subsets relative to memory subsets.

The CDR3 has 16 residues. Germline CDR1 reads SNHLY; CDR2 reads FYNNEI. The V segment lost 5 bases and the J segment 2 bases; nucleotides outside the gene matches: 4. A word on this clone: Its matching antigen is unknown.

Clones were read by immunoSEQ multiplex PCR, and TCRdb kept only the in-frame ones, dropping some. The repertoire holds roughly 500,000 clones, with about 96% as singletons. The source is a woman in her 30s in good health. Source material: naive CD4+ T cells sorted from blood. Subset meaning: CD45RA+ positively selected. The chain couples TRBV2 to TRBJ2-1; 12 bases map to TRBD2. The CDR3 is CASSPRLAGAYNEQFF. The CDR3 DNA reads as TGTGCCAGCAGTCCCAGACTAGCGGGAGCCTACAATGAGCAGTTCTTC.